This T cell receptor (beta chain) comes out of a study of blood T cell repertoires in COVID-19. Data came from immunoSEQ multiplex PCR; TCRdb stores just in-frame clones and leaves some out. The profile shows about 210,000 clones, about 87% of them singletons. This CDR3 spans 15 amino acids. The ends lost 3 bases at V and 7 bases at J; junction bases unmatched: 5. Germline loops: CDR1 MGHRA, CDR2 YSYEKL. Sample: peripheral blood. The chain joins TRBV4-1 to TRBJ1-6, with TRBD1 identical over 8 bases. This clonotype was obtained from a man between 65 and 85 years old with acute or convalescent COVID-19. The CDR3 sequence: CASSQDRAENSPLHF. CDR3 coding DNA: TGCGCCAGCAGCCAGGACAGGGCGGAGAATTCACCCCTCCACTTT.